This T cell receptor beta chain was sequenced for a study of blood T cell repertoires in COVID-19. The table came from immunoSEQ multiplex PCR; TCRdb's copy has only in-frame clones and leaves some out. The sample contains about 300,000 clones, 90% of which appear only once. This sequence was found in a woman aged 25 to 39 with COVID-19, enrolled during active disease. The sequenced sample was peripheral blood.

CDR3 loop: CSVRNGNGNTIYF. The CDR3 nucleotides are TGCAGCGTTAGAAACGGGAATGGAAACACCATATATTTT. The genes are TRBV29-1 and TRBJ1-3; D gene uncertain. Germline-derived CDR1 and CDR2 are SQVTM and ANQGSEA. The V end was cut by 5 bases, the J end by 3 bases, with 11 bases between. This CDR3 has 13 amino acids.